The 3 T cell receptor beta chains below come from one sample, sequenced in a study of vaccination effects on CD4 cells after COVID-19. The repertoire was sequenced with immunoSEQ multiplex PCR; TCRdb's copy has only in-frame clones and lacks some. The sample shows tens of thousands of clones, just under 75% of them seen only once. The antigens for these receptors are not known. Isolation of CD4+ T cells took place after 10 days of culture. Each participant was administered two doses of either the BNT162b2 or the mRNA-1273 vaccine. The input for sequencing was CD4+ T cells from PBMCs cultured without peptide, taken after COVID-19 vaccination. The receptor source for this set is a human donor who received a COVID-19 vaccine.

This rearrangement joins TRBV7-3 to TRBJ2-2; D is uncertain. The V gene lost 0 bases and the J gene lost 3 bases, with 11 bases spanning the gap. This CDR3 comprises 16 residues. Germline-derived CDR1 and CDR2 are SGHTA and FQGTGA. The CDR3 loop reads CASSLTGQLDTGELFF. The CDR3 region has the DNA TGTGCCAGCAGCTTAACGGGCCAGTTAGACACCGGGGAGCTGTTTTTT.

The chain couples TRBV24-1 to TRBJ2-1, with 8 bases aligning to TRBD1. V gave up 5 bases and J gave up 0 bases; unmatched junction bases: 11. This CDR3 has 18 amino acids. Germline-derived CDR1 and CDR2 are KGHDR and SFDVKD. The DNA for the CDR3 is TGTGCCACCAGTGCCCCGACAGGGGTCTCACACTCCTACAATGAGCAGTTCTTC. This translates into CATSAPTGVSHSYNEQFF.

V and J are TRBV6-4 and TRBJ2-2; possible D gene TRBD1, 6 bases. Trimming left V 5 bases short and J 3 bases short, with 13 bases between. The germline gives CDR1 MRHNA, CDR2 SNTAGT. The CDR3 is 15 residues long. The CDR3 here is CASSFRAGDTGELFF. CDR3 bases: TGTGCCAGCAGTTTTAGGGCAGGGGACACCGGGGAGCTGTTTTTT.